In its sample, the clone carrying this T cell receptor (beta chain) was seen a few times. The antigen remains unidentified. This sample is drawn from a study of cytomegalovirus exposure and HLA in healthy donors. Vbeta (60) and Jbeta (13) primers were used in the PCR. Clones were sequenced by immunoSEQ multiplex PCR, and TCRdb holds only the in-frame ones, with some missing. This sample carries roughly 170,000 clones, 80% to 90% of them seen once, and the ten largest clones take approximately 1.2%. Trimming cost V 5 bases and J 0 bases, with 10 bases left between them. Germline V lookup: CDR1 LGHNT, CDR2 FRNRAP. The CDR3 totals 14 residues. General study points: CMV serostatus was the only recorded immune exposure for donors. Most subjects had HLA-A and HLA-B alleles reportedly predicted accurately by TCR beta sequences.

The chain recombines TRBV12-5 with TRBJ1-2; possible D gene TRBD1, 5 bases. The sequence came from a girl aged 2 to 9 in good health and CMV-seropositive. The specimen sequenced was PBMCs. Here the CDR3 DNA reads TGTGCTAGTGGTCCCAGGACATCTAACTATGGCTACACCTTC. Amino acids: CASGPRTSNYGYTF.